A single sample is the source of the 22 T cell receptor beta chains below, sequenced in a study of read filtering for tumor transcriptome and immune sequencing. Molecular barcoded adaptors covering alpha/delta and beta/gamma chains were used on about 0.4 ug RNA. MiXCR, run by TCRdb on the reads, gives a single entry per CDR3 protein. This table holds approximately 140,000 distinct CDR3 sequences, roughly 13% found once. The specimen sequenced was a population of CD138-negative cells sorted from bone marrow. These receptors originate from a donor aged 40 or older with multiple myeloma.

This clonotype has at least ten counts. The chain carries TRBV20-1 and TRBJ2-7; D remains ambiguous. This CDR3 is 13 amino acids long. The germline CDR1 and CDR2 sequences are DFQATT and SNEGSKA (reference sequence). The V gene lost 3 bases and the J gene lost 5 bases, with 14 bases spanning the gap. CDR3 protein: CSARRTSPHEQYF. The CDR3 coding sequence is TGCAGTGCTAGGAGAACGAGCCCCCACGAGCAGTACTTC.

This clonotype was detected ten times or more. The rearrangement uses TRBV6-5 and TRBJ1-5, with D unclear. The ends were cut back, 4 bases at V and 7 bases at J, with 11 bases in the middle. The CDR3 length is 13 residues. CDR1 MNHEY and CDR2 SVGAGI come from the germline V gene. The CDR3 DNA is TGTGCCAGCAGTTTTGACGCGTCCCAGCCCCAGCATTTT. It encodes CASSFDASQPQHF.

This clonotype was counted many times. The rearrangement links TRBV19 to TRBJ1-5; D not certain. The CDR3 totals 15 residues. Deletions cut 7 bases from V and 2 bases from J, with 15 bases between. CDR1 and CDR2 (germline): LNHDA, SQIVND (reference sequence). The CDR3 DNA reads as TGTGCCAGTACCTCCAGAGAGGCAGGCAATCAGCCCCAGCATTTT. This encodes CASTSREAGNQPQHF.

The sample holds many counts of this clonotype. The CDR3 protein is CASSKGSNYGYTF. In DNA, the CDR3 is TGTGCCAGCAGCAAAGGTTCTAACTATGGCTACACCTTC. V is TRBV5-6 and J is TRBJ1-2, with unresolved D. V lost 4 bases to trimming and J lost 0 bases, with 7 bases between them. This CDR3 region has 13 residues. Germline CDR1 and CDR2: SGHDT and YYEEEE.

Ten or more counts support this clonotype. The chain joins TRBV3-1 to TRBJ1-1; no reliable D call. The CDR3 runs 12 residues. Germline V gives CDR1 LGHDT, CDR2 YNNKEL (reference sequence). V lost 4 bases to trimming and J lost 4 bases, with 7 bases between them. Written as DNA, the CDR3 is TGTGCCAGCAGCCTGTCACGCACTGAAGCTTTCTTT. Translated: CASSLSRTEAFF.

This clonotype was counted at least ten times. This chain links TRBV18 with TRBJ2-1, with D possibly matching TRBD1 (6 bases). Germline V lookup: CDR1 KGHSH, CDR2 LQKENI. Trimming stripped 5 bases from V and 4 bases from J, with 12 bases between. The CDR3 runs to 14 residues. CDR3: CASSSRTAYNEQFF. The CDR3 nucleotides read TGTGCCAGCTCATCGCGGACAGCATACAATGAGCAGTTCTTC.

With respect to this clonotype: This may arise from a read error, as a much more abundant clone is one base away. CDR3 amino acids: CTSSQETSGITEQFF. The CDR3 DNA reads TGCACCAGCAGCCAAGAAACTAGCGGGATCACTGAGCAGTTCTTC. This chain joins TRBV4-1 and TRBJ2-1, with 10 bases identical to TRBD2. Germline V gene sequence: CDR1 MGHRA, CDR2 YSYEKL. This CDR3 contains 15 residues.

There are many counts of this clonotype. This chain links TRBV4-1 with TRBJ1-5, with no clear D. From germline, CDR1 is MGHRA and CDR2 YSYEKL. Trimming left V 4 bases short and J 2 bases short, with 18 bases between. The CDR3 has 17 amino acids. The CDR3 DNA reads as TGCGCCAGCAGCCGCCACCCCGGGAATGATGGCAATCAGCCCCAGCATTTT. Encoded protein: CASSRHPGNDGNQPQHF.

This clonotype was seen at least ten times. V usage is TRBV9 and J usage is TRBJ1-4; tentative D call: TRBD1 (6 bases). The CDR3 consists of 15 residues. V was clipped by 4 bases and J by 0 bases, with 10 bases between them. Germline assignment: CDR1 SGDLS and CDR2 YYNGEE. CDR3 sequence reads: CASSSRTATNEKLFF. In DNA form, the CDR3 reads TGTGCCAGCAGCTCAAGGACAGCAACTAATGAAAAACTGTTTTTT.

Details on this clonotype: One base away lies a much larger clone, so this may be a sequencing read error. The chain couples TRBV11-2 to TRBJ1-1; D gene ambiguous. Germline CDR1 and CDR2: SGHAT and FQNNGV. The length of the CDR3 is 12 residues. CDR3: CASSLGNTGAFF. CDR3 sequence (DNA): TGTGCCAGCAGCTTAGGGAACACTGGAGCTTTCTTT. Looking up the rest from reference TRBV11-2 and TRBJ1-1 gives the full variable domain: EAGVAQSPRYKIIEKRQSVAFWCNPISGHATLYWYQQILGQGPKLLIQFQNNGVVDDSQLPKDRFSAERLKGVDSTLKIQPAKLEDSAVYLCASSLGNTGAFFGQGTRLTVV.

This clonotype was picked up many times. The chain has TRBV12-3 or TRBV12-4 and TRBJ2-1; 13 bases line up with TRBD2. The CDR3 extends over 17 amino acids. Germline trimming cut 7 bases from V and 4 bases from J; bases unmatched to any gene: 10. CDR3 residues: CASTPPGLAGPYNEQFF. CDR3 DNA: TGTGCCAGCACCCCCCCGGGACTAGCGGGACCTTACAATGAGCAGTTCTTC.

The chain employs TRBV6-1 and TRBJ2-7; D possibly corresponds to TRBD2 (6 bases). Trimming cost V 7 bases and J 2 bases, with 18 bases left between them. Per germline, CDR1 MNHNS and CDR2 SASEGT. The CDR3 totals 15 residues. Written as DNA, the CDR3 is TGTGCCAGCACCGGAGGGGCTGCCCCGACCTACGAGCAGTACTTC. This codes for CASTGGAAPTYEQYF.

This clonotype was seen ten or more times. The V and J genes are TRBV30 and TRBJ1-1; D might be TRBD1 (5 bases). Trimming took 5 bases from V and 0 from J, leaving 10 bases between them. The CDR3 extends over 13 amino acids. CDR1 is GTSNPN and CDR2 is SVGIG in the germline V gene (reference sequence). The CDR3, as DNA: TGTGCCTGGGGGGAGGACATGAACACTGAAGCTTTCTTT. Protein product: CAWGEDMNTEAFF.

This clonotype was found many times. This rearrangement joins TRBV6-2 or TRBV6-3 to TRBJ2-1; the match to TRBD1 covers 8 bases. V shed 7 bases, J shed 6 bases, and the junction held 5 bases outside the gene matches. The CDR3 contains 13 residues. The germline V gene has CDR1 MNHEY and CDR2 SVGEGT. CDR3 DNA: TGTGCCAGCAATCAGGGGGCGGGCAATGAGCAGTTCTTC. The encoded protein is CASNQGAGNEQFF.

At least ten counts were recorded for this clonotype. The chain links TRBV12-3 or TRBV12-4 to TRBJ2-1; TRBD2 matches 13 bases. The CDR3 consists of 15 residues. V shed 6 bases, J shed 4 bases, and the junction held 3 bases outside the gene matches. DNA for the CDR3: TGTGCCAGCAGCACTAGCGGGAGGGGGTACAATGAGCAGTTCTTC. Protein product: CASSTSGRGYNEQFF.

Points on this clonotype: With a much larger clone just one base away, this may be a read error. This CDR3 is missing its conserved last phenylalanine or tryptophan, likely due to a read error. The rearrangement uses TRBV9 and TRBJ1-1; the match to TRBD1 covers 7 bases. The V gene end was trimmed by 2 bases and the J gene end by 0 bases; junction bases not matched to a gene: 1. This CDR3 is built from 14 residues. CDR1 is SGDLS and CDR2 is YYNGEE in the germline V gene. CDR3 coding DNA: TGTGCCAGCAGCGTCGGACAGGTGAACACTGAAGCTTTCCTT. Residues: CASSVGQVNTEAFL.

The table lists this clonotype with many counts. The chain recombines TRBV20-1 with TRBJ2-1; no reliable D call. The V and J ends lost 4 bases and 7 bases respectively, with 14 bases between them. This CDR3 is 13 amino acids long. Germline V CDR1 and CDR2: DFQATT, SNEGSKA (reference sequence). The CDR3 reads CSAINLRLNEQFF. The DNA of the CDR3 is TGCAGTGCTATCAATCTTCGGTTAAATGAGCAGTTCTTC.

This clonotype was picked up many times. V gene TRBV20-1 combines with J gene TRBJ2-1, with 8 nucleotides matching TRBD2. There are 19 residues in the CDR3. CDR1 is DFQATT, CDR2 SNEGSKA, per germline (reference sequence). The trim removed 0 bases at V and 4 bases at J, leaving 17 bases unmatched. The CDR3 bases are TGCAGTGCTAGAGACCCCCAGCGTACTAGCGGCAAGCGATACAATGAGCAGTTCTTC. The encoded protein is CSARDPQRTSGKRYNEQFF.

This clonotype appeared many times. The chain recombines TRBV11-2 with TRBJ2-3; 10 bases are shared with TRBD2. V trimming: 3 bases; J trimming: 6 bases; junction bases outside the gene matches: 6. The CDR3 is made up of 15 amino acids. Per the germline V gene, CDR1 is SGHAT and CDR2 is FQNNGV. CDR3 sequence reads: CASSFELAGLDTQYF. The CDR3 DNA reads as TGTGCCAGCAGCTTCGAACTAGCGGGATTGGATACGCAGTATTTT.

The sample holds many counts of this clonotype. V gene TRBV20-1 combines with J gene TRBJ1-1; 11 nucleotides match TRBD1. V shed 3 bases and J 6 bases; nucleotides not matched to a gene: 9. The germline CDR1 and CDR2 sequences are DFQATT and SNEGSKA (reference sequence). This CDR3 is 15 amino acids long. The CDR3 sequence: CSASRTGGAEAEAFF. The CDR3 DNA reads TGCAGTGCTAGCAGGACAGGGGGCGCTGAGGCTGAAGCTTTCTTT.

In its sample, this clonotype was seen many times. V is TRBV30 and J is TRBJ1-1, with D unclear. V was clipped by 2 bases and J by 6 bases, with 13 bases between them. The CDR3 runs to 13 residues. The germline V gene has CDR1 GTSNPN and CDR2 SVGIG (reference sequence). CDR3 protein: CAWSSELLPEAFF. The CDR3 DNA reads as TGTGCCTGGAGTTCCGAGTTGTTGCCTGAAGCTTTCTTT. Looking up the rest from reference TRBV30 and TRBJ1-1 gives the full variable domain: SQTIHQWPATLVQPVGSPLSLECTVEGTSNPNLYWYRQAAGRGLQLLFYSVGIGQISSEVPQNLSASRPQDRQFILSSKKLLLSDSGFYLCAWSSELLPEAFFGQGTRLTVV.

This clonotype was recorded many times. The rearrangement joins TRBV29-1 to TRBJ1-1; D is undetermined. Trimming removed 7 bases at V and 1 base at J, with 10 bases between. This CDR3 region has 12 residues. CDR1 and CDR2 (germline): SQVTM, ANQGSEA. The CDR3 protein is CSAEEGNTEAFF. The DNA for the CDR3 is TGCAGCGCCGAGGAGGGGAACACTGAAGCTTTCTTT. Full variable domain (missing parts from reference TRBV29-1 and TRBJ1-1): SAVISQKPSRDICQRGTSLTIQCQVDSQVTMMFWYRQQPGQSLTLIATANQGSEATYESGFVIDKFPISRPNLTFSTLTVSNMSPEDSSIYLCSAEEGNTEAFFGQGTRLTVV.